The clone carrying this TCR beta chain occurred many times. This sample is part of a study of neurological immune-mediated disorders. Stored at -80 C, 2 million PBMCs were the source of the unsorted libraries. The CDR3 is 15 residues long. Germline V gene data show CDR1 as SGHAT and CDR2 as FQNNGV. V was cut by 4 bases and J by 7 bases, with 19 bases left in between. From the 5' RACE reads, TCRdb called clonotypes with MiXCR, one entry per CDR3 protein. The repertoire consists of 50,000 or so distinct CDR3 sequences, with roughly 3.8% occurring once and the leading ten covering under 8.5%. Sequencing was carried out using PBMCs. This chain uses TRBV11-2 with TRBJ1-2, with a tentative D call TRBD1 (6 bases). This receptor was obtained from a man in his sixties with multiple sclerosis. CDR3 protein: CASSSRGRGFGGYTF. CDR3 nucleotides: TGTGCCAGCAGCTCCCGGGGCAGGGGTTTTGGTGGCTACACCTTC.